The 3 T cell receptor beta chains below all came from one sample that was sequenced in a study of blood T cell repertoires in COVID-19 (dated by TCRdb to 2019 to 2021). Libraries came from the immunoSEQ multiplex PCR assay. This immuneACCESS table, as held by TCRdb, lists in-frame sequences with V and J called but not all clones. Of the missing ones, under half trace to an unresolved V gene in checked studies; the others have no known cause. The sample table records approximately 21,000 clones; around 90% of these occur just once. The ten largest clones take up 15% to 20% of the sample. The sample taken for sequencing was peripheral blood. These receptors were collected from a human donor in a cohort sampled during active COVID-19.

The sample holds one count of this clone. The chain uses TRBV6-5 and TRBJ2-7, with 9 bases aligning to TRBD1. Trimming cost V 0 bases and J 4 bases; bases outside gene matches: 7. The CDR3 has 16 amino acids. Germline V gives CDR1 MNHEY, CDR2 SVGAGI. The CDR3 region has the DNA TGTGCCAGCAGTTACTCGATGGGACAGGGCGCTTACGAGCAGTACTTC. This encodes CASSYSMGQGAYEQYF.

J is TRBJ1-3 and V is TRBV12-3 or TRBV12-4; D uncertain. Trimming stripped 6 bases from V and 4 bases from J, with 7 bases between. This CDR3 spans 12 amino acids. The DNA for the CDR3 is TGTGCCAGCAGGGGCTCGGGAAACACCATATATTTT. The encoded protein is CASRGSGNTIYF.

The chain employs TRBV5-1 and TRBJ2-3; unclear D gene. Germline CDR1 and CDR2: SGHRS and YFSETQ. The CDR3 extends over 15 amino acids. V lost 3 bases, J lost 6 bases, and 17 bases lay in between. The CDR3 DNA reads as TGCGCCAGCAGCTCGGTCGCTCCTCTCGGGGATACGCAGTATTTT. This translates into CASSSVAPLGDTQYF.